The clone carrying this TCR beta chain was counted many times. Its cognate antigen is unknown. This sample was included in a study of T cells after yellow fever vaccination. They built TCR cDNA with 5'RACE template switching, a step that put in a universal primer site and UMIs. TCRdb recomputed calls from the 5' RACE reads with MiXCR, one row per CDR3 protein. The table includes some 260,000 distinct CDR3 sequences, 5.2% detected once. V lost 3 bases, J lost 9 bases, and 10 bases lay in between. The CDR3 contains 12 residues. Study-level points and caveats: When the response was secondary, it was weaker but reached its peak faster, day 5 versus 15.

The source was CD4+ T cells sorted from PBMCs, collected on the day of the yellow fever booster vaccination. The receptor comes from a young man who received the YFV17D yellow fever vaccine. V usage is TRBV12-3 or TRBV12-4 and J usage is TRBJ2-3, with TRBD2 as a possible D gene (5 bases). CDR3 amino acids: CASSLDSGTQYF. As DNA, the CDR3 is TGTGCCAGCAGTTTGGACTCCGGGACGCAGTATTTT.